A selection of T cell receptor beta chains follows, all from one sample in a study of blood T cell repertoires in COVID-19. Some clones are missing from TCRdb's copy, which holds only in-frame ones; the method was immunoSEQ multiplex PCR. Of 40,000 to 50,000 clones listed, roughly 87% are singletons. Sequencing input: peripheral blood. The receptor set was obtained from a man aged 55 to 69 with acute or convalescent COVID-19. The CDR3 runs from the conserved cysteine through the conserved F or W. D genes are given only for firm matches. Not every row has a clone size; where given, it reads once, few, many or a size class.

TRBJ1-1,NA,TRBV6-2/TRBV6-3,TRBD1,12,CASSWTGGEAFF,TGTGCCAGCAGTTGGACAGGGGGAGAAGCTTTCTTT
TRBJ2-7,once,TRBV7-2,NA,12,CASSITGVEQYF,TGTGCCAGCAGCATAACCGGGGTCGAGCAGTACTTC
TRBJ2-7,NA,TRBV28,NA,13,CASSARTGYEQYF,TGTGCCAGCAGTGCACGGACGGGATACGAGCAGTACTTC
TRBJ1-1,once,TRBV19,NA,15,CASSISRGVNTEAFF,TGTGCCAGTAGTATATCACGGGGGGTGAACACTGAAGCTTTCTTT
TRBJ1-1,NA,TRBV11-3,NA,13,CASSLEFGSEAFF,TGTGCCAGCAGCTTAGAATTCGGGAGTGAAGCTTTCTTT
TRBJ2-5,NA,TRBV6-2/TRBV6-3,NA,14,CASSFGGTAETQYF,TGTGCCAGCAGTTTCGGGGGTACGGCCGAGACCCAGTACTTC
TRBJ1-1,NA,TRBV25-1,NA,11,CASRLNTEAFF,TGTGCCAGCAGACTTAACACTGAAGCTTTCTTT
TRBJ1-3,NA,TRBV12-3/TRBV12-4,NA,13,CASTTGSGNTIYF,TGTGCCAGCACCACAGGGTCCGGAAACACCATATATTTT
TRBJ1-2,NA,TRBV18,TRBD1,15,CASSDRALTYYGYTF,TGTGCCAGCTCGGACAGGGCCCTTACCTACTATGGCTACACCTTC
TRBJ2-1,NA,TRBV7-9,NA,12,CASSLDSNEQFF,TGTGCCAGCAGCTTGGACAGCAATGAGCAGTTCTTC
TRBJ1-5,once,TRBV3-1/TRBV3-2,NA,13,CASSHGVIKPQHF,TGTGCCAGCAGCCACGGGGTCATTAAGCCCCAGCATTTT
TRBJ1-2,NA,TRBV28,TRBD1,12,CASSTPGGGYTF,TGTGCCAGCAGTACCCCAGGGGGAGGCTACACCTTC
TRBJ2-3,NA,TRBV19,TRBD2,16,CASSINSGSPTDTQYF,TGTGCCAGTAGTATAAATAGCGGGAGCCCCACAGATACGCAGTATTTT
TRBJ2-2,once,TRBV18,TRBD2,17,CASSPGLAGGLTGELFF,TGTGCCAGCTCACCGGGACTAGCGGGGGGCCTTACCGGGGAGCTGTTTTTT
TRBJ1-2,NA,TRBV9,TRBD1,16,CASSAGTGGSLNGYTF,TGTGCCAGCAGCGCCGGGACAGGGGGCTCTTTGAATGGCTACACCTTC
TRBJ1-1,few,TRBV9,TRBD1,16,CASSPETGSVNTEAFF,TGTGCCAGCAGCCCCGAGACAGGGTCGGTCAACACTGAAGCTTTCTTT
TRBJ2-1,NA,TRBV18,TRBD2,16,CASSPPTGGPYNEQFF,TGTGCCAGCTCACCACCTACGGGGGGGCCCTACAATGAGCAGTTCTTC
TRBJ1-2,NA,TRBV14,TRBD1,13,CASSPRQGYGYTF,TGTGCCAGCAGCCCTAGACAGGGCTATGGCTACACCTTC
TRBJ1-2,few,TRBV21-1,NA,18,CASSKVAAGRPGGYGYTF,TGTGCCAGCAGCAAAGTTGCTGCAGGGCGCCCCGGGGGCTATGGCTACACCTTC
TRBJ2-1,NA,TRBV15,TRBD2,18,CATSSGDSGARYYNEQFF,TGTGCCACCAGCAGCGGAGATAGCGGGGCCCGGTACTACAATGAGCAGTTCTTC
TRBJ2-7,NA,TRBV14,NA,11,CASSQDNPPDF,TGTGCCAGCAGCCAAGATAACCCCCCGGACTTC
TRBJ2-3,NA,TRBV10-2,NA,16,CASSEPSKSYTDTQYF,TGCGCCAGCAGTGAGCCTAGTAAATCGTATACAGATACGCAGTATTTT
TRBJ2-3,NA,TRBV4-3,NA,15,CASSQDLMSGDTQYF,TGCGCCAGCAGCCAAGATCTTATGTCGGGGGATACGCAGTATTTT
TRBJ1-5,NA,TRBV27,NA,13,CASSFGDNQPQHF,TGTGCCAGCAGTTTCGGGGACAATCAGCCCCAGCATTTT
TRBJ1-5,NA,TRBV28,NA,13,CASSKGLGQPQHF,TGTGCCAGCAGTAAGGGGTTAGGTCAGCCCCAGCATTTT
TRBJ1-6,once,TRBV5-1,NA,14,CASSLYRADSPLHF,TGCGCCAGCAGCTTGTACAGGGCCGATTCACCCCTCCACTTT
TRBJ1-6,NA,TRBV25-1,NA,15,CASSEYLLLGSPLHF,TGTGCCAGCAGTGAATATTTACTACTTGGATCACCCCTCCACTTT
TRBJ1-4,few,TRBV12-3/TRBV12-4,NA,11,CASNTGGKLFF,TGTGCCAGCAATACTGGAGGAAAACTGTTTTTT
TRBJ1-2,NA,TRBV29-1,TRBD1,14,CSVEATGNEYGYTF,TGCAGCGTTGAAGCGACAGGGAATGAGTATGGCTACACCTTC